This T cell receptor (beta chain) was profiled in a study of T cells after yellow fever vaccination. This clonotype was counted at least ten times. MiXCR was run by TCRdb on the 5' RACE reads, yielding one entry per CDR3 protein. Of nearly 300,000 distinct CDR3 sequences in the sample, 8.5% to 10% were seen once. The TCR sequence derives from a man between 18 and 29 years old who received the YFV17D yellow fever vaccine. This material consisted of CD4+ T cells sorted from PBMCs, taken 5 days after the yellow fever booster vaccination.

The CDR3 nucleotides are TGCGCCAGCAGCCAAGATCGAGTCCCGAGCACAGATACGCAGTATTTT. Its protein is CASSQDRVPSTDTQYF. This chain connects TRBV4-3 to TRBJ2-3; D gene ambiguous. V lost 0 bases to trimming and J lost 0 bases, with 10 bases between them. CDR1 and CDR2 (germline): LGHNA, YSLEER. The CDR3 extends over 16 amino acids.